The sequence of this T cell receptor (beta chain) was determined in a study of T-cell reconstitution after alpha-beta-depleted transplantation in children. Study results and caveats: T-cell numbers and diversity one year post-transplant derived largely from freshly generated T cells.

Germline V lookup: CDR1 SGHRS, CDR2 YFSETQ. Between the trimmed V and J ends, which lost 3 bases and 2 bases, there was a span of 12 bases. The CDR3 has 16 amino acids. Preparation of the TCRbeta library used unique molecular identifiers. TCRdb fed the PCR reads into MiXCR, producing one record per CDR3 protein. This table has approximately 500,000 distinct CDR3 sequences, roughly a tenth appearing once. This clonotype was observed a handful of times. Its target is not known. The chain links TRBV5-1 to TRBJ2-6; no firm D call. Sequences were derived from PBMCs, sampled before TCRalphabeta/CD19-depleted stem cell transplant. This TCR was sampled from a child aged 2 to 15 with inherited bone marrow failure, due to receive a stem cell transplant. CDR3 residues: CASSSGVVTGANVLTF. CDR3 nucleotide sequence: TGCGCCAGCAGCTCAGGAGTGGTTACTGGGGCCAACGTCCTGACTTTC.